Listed below are T cell receptor beta chains from one sample, sequenced in a study of post-analysis software for immune sequencing data. Each CDR3 protein gets one entry after TCRdb re-called the PCR reads with MiXCR. Of almost 700,000 distinct CDR3 sequences listed, around 64% are singletons. The sequenced material came from blood. These receptors all come from a girl aged 2-10 years with multiple sclerosis. Both conserved end residues are part of each CDR3. A D gene is named only where the DNA matches it firmly. Size is omitted from some rows. Given values are once, few, many or a class for expanded clones.

v_call,d_call,clone_size,j_call,cdr3_nt,cdr3_aa
TRBV20-1,TRBD2,once,TRBJ2-5,TGCAGTGCCCCCTTCGGCGGGGGGGCTTCCAAGACCCAGTACTTC,CSAPFGGGASKTQYF
TRBV6-1,-,few,TRBJ1-1,TGTGCCAGCAATACAAGAAAACCTGAAGCTTTCTTT,CASNTRKPEAFF
TRBV5-1,TRBD2,-,TRBJ2-1,TGCGCCAGCAGCTTGGTGACTAGCGGGGAGAGCTCCTACAATGAGCAGTTCTTC,CASSLVTSGESSYNEQFF
TRBV4-1,TRBD1,few,TRBJ2-1,TGCGCCAGCGGGGACAGGGGCGAAGATGAGCAGTTCTTC,CASGDRGEDEQFF
TRBV10-3,TRBD1,-,TRBJ2-3,TGTGCCATCAGTGCCCGACAGGGTGGGGCGCAGTATTTT,CAISARQGGAQYF
TRBV5-1,-,-,TRBJ2-3,TGCGCCAGCAGCCCTATTGAAGACGGCACAGATACGCAGTATTTT,CASSPIEDGTDTQYF
TRBV5-6,TRBD1,-,TRBJ2-1,TGTGCCAGCAGCTCCAAGTCAGGGGGCGTATCCTACAATGAGCAGTTCTTC,CASSSKSGGVSYNEQFF
TRBV20-1,TRBD1,-,TRBJ1-5,TGCAGTGCTAGAGTGGGACAGGGTAATCAGCCCCAGCATTTT,CSARVGQGNQPQHF
TRBV7-2,TRBD2,few,TRBJ2-5,TGTGCCAGCAGCCCTCGCACTAGCGGGAGGTCGGAGACCCAGTACTTC,CASSPRTSGRSETQYF
TRBV10-3,-,once,TRBJ2-1,TGTGCCATCAGTGAGTACCCTAGGCCAGGGATCACCTACAATGAGCAGTTCTTC,CAISEYPRPGITYNEQFF
TRBV28,TRBD1,few,TRBJ1-2,TGTGCCAGCTTCGAGGAAGGGGGCGCTAGCTACACCTTC,CASFEEGGASYTF
TRBV20-1,TRBD2,-,TRBJ2-1,TGCAGTGCCCCGCGGGGAGCGGGAGTATTAGTTGAGCAGTTCTTC,CSAPRGAGVLVEQFF
TRBV20-1,-,-,TRBJ2-7,TGCAGTGCTCAAGACGTAGCCCGAAGCTCCTACGAGCAGTACTTC,CSAQDVARSSYEQYF
TRBV6-1,-,-,TRBJ1-2,TGTGCCAGCAGTGGTTTTCTGGACAGACTCGAATATGGCTACACCTTC,CASSGFLDRLEYGYTF
TRBV5-1,TRBD2,few,TRBJ2-1,TGCGCCAGCAGCTTGGTGGGACTAGGGGGGAATGAGCAGTTCTTC,CASSLVGLGGNEQFF
TRBV20-1,TRBD2,-,TRBJ2-1,TGCAGTGCTAGACCGGGGACTAGCGGGAGTTTTGATGAGCAGTTCTTC,CSARPGTSGSFDEQFF
TRBV5-1,TRBD2,-,TRBJ2-3,TGCGCCAGCAGCTTGGCCACGGTAGCGGGAGGTCAAGATACGCAGTATTTT,CASSLATVAGGQDTQYF
TRBV20-1,-,-,TRBJ1-1,TGCAGTGCTAGAGCAGTCGGTCCAGGGTTAAACACTGAAGCTTTCTTT,CSARAVGPGLNTEAFF
TRBV20-1,-,-,TRBJ2-1,TGCAGTGCTAGAGATTATAGTAGCGGCACCTACAATGAGCAGTTCTTC,CSARDYSSGTYNEQFF
TRBV10-3,-,-,TRBJ1-1,TGTGCCATCAGTGTCTACAGCTTCATGAACACTGAAGCTTTCTTT,CAISVYSFMNTEAFF
TRBV5-1,TRBD2,-,TRBJ2-1,TGCGCCAGCAAAGGAACTAGCGGGGGCATTGAGCAGTTCTTC,CASKGTSGGIEQFF
TRBV4-1,TRBD1,-,TRBJ2-3,TGCGCCAGCAGCCAGGCCAGACAGGGGCATGGAGATACGCAGTATTTT,CASSQARQGHGDTQYF
TRBV7-2,TRBD2,-,TRBJ2-1,TGTGCCAGCAGCTTACCGGGACTAGCGGGGGCTAACTCCTACAATGAGCAGTTCTTC,CASSLPGLAGANSYNEQFF
TRBV20-1,-,-,TRBJ2-1,TGCAGTGCTAGTTTACTAAACTCCTACAATGAGCAGTTCTTC,CSASLLNSYNEQFF
TRBV20-1,TRBD1,-,TRBJ2-7,TGCAGTGCTAGAGAAGGACAGGGTAGAACCTACGAGCAGTACTTC,CSAREGQGRTYEQYF
TRBV27,TRBD2,once,TRBJ2-3,TGTGCCAGCGGTAGTAACTGGCGGGAGAAAGATACGCAGTATTTT,CASGSNWREKDTQYF
TRBV7-9,-,few,TRBJ2-5,TGTGCCAGCAGCTTAACCCCCTTAATAGAGACCCAGTACTTC,CASSLTPLIETQYF
TRBV29-1,-,-,TRBJ2-1,TGCAGCGCTACGGCCCTAAGCTTTTACAATGAGCAGTTCTTC,CSATALSFYNEQFF
TRBV29-1,TRBD2,-,TRBJ2-3,TGCAGCGTTGGGACTAGCGGGACTCAAAGGGATACGCAGTATTTT,CSVGTSGTQRDTQYF
TRBV29-1,-,-,TRBJ2-7,TGCAGCGTTGTCTTAGCAGGGGAGACCTACGAGCAGTACTTC,CSVVLAGETYEQYF
TRBV7-2,TRBD1,-,TRBJ2-1,TGTGCCAGCTGCCGCGATCTTGGGACAGCCGACGGGCAGTTCTTC,CASCRDLGTADGQFF
TRBV20-1,-,-,TRBJ1-2,TGCAGTGCTTACGGAGAGATCCAGGGTCTCTATGGCTACACCTTC,CSAYGEIQGLYGYTF
TRBV4-1,-,-,TRBJ1-2,TGCGCCAGCAGCGTCCAGGGCCTGGCCCACGCCGCCTATGGCTACACCTTC,CASSVQGLAHAAYGYTF